A single T cell receptor beta chain is shown here with its context. Its antigen is not identified. These data originate in a study of T cell repertoires in cytomegalovirus infection. Study results and limitations: Summed frequency of public TCR beta families distinguished CMV carriers with the relevant HLA.

MiXCR was run by TCRdb on the reads, yielding one entry per CDR3 protein. Of roughly 600,000 distinct CDR3 sequences listed, roughly a quarter are singletons. Sequenced sample: CD8+ T cells from PBMCs. The clonotype comes from a human donor in good health (CMV status not recorded). Some clones in this sample may be carry-over from other donors' samples.

CDR3 DNA: TGCAGTGCCTCGCCCAAAGACACCAATTATTCACCCCTCCACTTT. It encodes CSASPKDTNYSPLHF. The chain carries TRBV20-1 and TRBJ1-6; unclear D gene. Germline values: CDR1 DFQATT, CDR2 SNEGSKA (reference sequence). Trimming removed 6 bases from V and 8 bases from J, with 20 bases in between. This CDR3 comprises 15 residues.